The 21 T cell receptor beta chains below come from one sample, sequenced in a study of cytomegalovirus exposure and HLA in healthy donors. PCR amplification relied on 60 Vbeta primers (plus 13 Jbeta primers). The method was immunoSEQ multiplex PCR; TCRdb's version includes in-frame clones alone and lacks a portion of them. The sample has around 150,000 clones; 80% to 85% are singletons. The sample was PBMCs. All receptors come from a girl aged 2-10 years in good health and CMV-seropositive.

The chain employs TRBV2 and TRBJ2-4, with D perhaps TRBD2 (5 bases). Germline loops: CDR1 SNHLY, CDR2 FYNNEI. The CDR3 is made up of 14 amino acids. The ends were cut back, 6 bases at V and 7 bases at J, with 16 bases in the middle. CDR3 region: CASREDGLANIQYF. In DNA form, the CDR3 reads TGTGCCAGCAGGGAGGACGGTCTCGCCAACATTCAGTACTTC.

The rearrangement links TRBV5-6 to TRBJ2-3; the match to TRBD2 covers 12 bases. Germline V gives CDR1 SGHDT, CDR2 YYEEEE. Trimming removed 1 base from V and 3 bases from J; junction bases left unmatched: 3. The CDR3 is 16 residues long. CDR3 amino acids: CASSLILAGGTDTQYF. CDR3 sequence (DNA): TGTGCCAGCAGCTTGATACTAGCGGGAGGTACAGATACGCAGTATTTT.

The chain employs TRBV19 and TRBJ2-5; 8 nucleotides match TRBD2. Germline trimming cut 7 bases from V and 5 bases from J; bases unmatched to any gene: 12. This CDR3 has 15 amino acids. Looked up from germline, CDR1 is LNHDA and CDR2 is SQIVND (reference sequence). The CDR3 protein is CASKKREWLGETQYF. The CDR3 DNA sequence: TGTGCCAGTAAAAAGCGGGAGTGGTTAGGGGAGACCCAGTACTTC. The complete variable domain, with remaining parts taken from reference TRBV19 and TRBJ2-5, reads DGGITQSPKYLFRKEGQNVTLSCEQNLNHDAMYWYRQDPGQGLRLIYYSQIVNDFQKGDIAEGYSVSREKKESFPLTVTSAQKNPTAFYLCASKKREWLGETQYFGPGTRLLVL.

The CDR3 region is CASRPTGGAWQPQHF. CDR3 sequence (DNA): TGTGCCAGCAGACCCACAGGGGGCGCGTGGCAGCCCCAGCATTTT. The V and J genes are TRBV28 and TRBJ1-5, with 9 bases that match TRBD1. The germline gives CDR1 MDHEN, CDR2 SYDVKM. This CDR3 spans 15 amino acids. V gave up 6 bases and J gave up 7 bases; unmatched junction bases: 10.

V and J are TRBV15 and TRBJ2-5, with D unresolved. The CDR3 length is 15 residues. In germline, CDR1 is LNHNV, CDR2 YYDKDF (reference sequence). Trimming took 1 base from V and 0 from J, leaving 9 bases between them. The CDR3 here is CATSRAGQYQETQYF. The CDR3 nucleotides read TGTGCCACCAGCAGAGCAGGCCAGTACCAAGAGACCCAGTACTTC.

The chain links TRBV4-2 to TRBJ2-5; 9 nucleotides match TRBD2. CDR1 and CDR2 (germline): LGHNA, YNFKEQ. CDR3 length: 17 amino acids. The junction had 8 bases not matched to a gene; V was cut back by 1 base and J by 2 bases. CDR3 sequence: CASSQVASGIWQETQYF. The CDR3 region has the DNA TGTGCCAGCAGCCAAGTAGCTAGCGGGATTTGGCAAGAGACCCAGTACTTC.

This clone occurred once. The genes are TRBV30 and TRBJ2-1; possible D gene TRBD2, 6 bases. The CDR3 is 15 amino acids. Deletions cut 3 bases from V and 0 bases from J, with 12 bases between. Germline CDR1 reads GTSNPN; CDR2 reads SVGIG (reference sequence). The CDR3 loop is CAWRSGLSSYNEQFF. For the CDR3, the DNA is TGTGCCTGGAGAAGCGGGTTGAGCTCCTACAATGAGCAGTTCTTC.

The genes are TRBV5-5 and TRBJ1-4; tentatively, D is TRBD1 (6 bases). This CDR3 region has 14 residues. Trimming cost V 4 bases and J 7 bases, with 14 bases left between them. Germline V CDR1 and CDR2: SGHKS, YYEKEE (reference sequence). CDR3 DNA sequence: TGTGCCAGCAGCGGGGGGGCCCCTGCTGAAAAACTGTTTTTT. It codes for CASSGGAPAEKLFF.

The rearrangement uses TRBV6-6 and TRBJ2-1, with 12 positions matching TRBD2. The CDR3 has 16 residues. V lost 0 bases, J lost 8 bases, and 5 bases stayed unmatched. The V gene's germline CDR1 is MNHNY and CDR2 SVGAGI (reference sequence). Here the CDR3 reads CASSYSLTSGSYEQFF. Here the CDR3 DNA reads TGTGCCAGCAGTTACTCCCTGACTAGCGGGAGCTATGAGCAGTTCTTC.

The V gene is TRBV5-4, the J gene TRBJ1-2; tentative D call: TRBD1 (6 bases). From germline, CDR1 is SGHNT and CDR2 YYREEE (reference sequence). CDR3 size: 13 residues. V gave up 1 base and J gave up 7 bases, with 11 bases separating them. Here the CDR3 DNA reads TGTGCCAGCAGCTTGCTCAGGGGACGTGGCTACACCTTC. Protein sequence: CASSLLRGRGYTF.

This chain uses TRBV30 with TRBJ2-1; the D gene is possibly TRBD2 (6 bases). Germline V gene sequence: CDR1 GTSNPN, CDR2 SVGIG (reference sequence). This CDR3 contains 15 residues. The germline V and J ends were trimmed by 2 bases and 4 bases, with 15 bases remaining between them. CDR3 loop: CAWSRDSRSYNEQFF. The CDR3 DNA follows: TGTGCCTGGAGTCGGGACTCCCGCAGTTACAATGAGCAGTTCTTC. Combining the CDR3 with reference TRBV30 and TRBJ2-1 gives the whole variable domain SQTIHQWPATLVQPVGSPLSLECTVEGTSNPNLYWYRQAAGRGLQLLFYSVGIGQISSEVPQNLSASRPQDRQFILSSKKLLLSDSGFYLCAWSRDSRSYNEQFFGPGTRLTVL.

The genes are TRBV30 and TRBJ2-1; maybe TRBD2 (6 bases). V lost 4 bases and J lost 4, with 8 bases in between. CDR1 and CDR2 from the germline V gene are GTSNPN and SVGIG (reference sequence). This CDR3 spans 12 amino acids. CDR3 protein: CAWTSEYNEQFF. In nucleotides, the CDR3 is TGTGCCTGGACTAGCGAGTACAATGAGCAGTTCTTC.

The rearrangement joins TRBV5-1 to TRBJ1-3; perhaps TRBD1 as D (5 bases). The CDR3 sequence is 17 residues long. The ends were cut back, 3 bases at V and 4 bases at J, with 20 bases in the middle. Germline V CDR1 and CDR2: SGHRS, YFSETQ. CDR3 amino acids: CASSSGGRGFVGNTIYF. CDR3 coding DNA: TGCGCCAGCAGCTCTGGGGGGAGGGGCTTCGTCGGAAACACCATATATTTT.

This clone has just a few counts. CDR3 in amino acids: CASTWGAGTEAFF. The CDR3, as DNA: TGTGCCAGCACTTGGGGCGCGGGGACTGAAGCTTTCTTT. This chain links TRBV28 with TRBJ1-1, with D possibly matching TRBD1 (5 bases). Germline CDR1 reads MDHEN; CDR2 reads SYDVKM. V was pared by 7 bases and J by 5 bases, with 14 bases between. CDR3 length: 13 residues.

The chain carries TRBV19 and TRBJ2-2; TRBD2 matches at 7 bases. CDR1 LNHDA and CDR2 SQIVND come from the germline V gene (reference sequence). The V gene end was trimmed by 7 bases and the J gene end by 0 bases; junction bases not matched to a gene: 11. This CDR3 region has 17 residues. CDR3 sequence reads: CASKRGDGRPNTGELFF. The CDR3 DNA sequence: TGTGCCAGTAAACGGGGGGACGGGCGCCCGAACACCGGGGAGCTGTTTTTT. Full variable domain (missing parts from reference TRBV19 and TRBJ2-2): DGGITQSPKYLFRKEGQNVTLSCEQNLNHDAMYWYRQDPGQGLRLIYYSQIVNDFQKGDIAEGYSVSREKKESFPLTVTSAQKNPTAFYLCASKRGDGRPNTGELFFGEGSRLTVL.

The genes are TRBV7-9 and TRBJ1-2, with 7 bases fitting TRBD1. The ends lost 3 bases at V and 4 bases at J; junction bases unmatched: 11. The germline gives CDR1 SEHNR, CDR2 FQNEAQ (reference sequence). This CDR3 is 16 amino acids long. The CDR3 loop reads CASSLTWQGVVYGYTF. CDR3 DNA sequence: TGTGCCAGCAGCTTGACGTGGCAGGGGGTCGTCTATGGCTACACCTTC.

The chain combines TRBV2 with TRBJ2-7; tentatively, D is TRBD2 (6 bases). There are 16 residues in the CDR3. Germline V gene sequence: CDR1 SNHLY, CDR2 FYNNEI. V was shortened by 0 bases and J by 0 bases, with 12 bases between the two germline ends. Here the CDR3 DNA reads TGTGCCAGCAGTGAAGCGTTAAGGAGGGCCTCCTACGAGCAGTACTTC. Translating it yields CASSEALRRASYEQYF.

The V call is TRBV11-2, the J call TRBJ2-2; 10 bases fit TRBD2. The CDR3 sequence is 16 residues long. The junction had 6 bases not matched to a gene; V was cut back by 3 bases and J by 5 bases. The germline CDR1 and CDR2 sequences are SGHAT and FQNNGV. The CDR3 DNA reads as TGTGCCAGCAGCTTCCTAGCGGGAGAGAGAACCGGGGAGCTGTTTTTT. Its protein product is CASSFLAGERTGELFF.

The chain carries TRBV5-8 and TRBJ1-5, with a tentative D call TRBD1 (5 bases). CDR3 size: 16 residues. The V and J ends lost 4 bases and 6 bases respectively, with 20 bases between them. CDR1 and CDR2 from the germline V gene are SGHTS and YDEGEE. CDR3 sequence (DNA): TGTGCCAGCAGCCACCCCCGAGTGGGGGGTGGTCAGCCCCAGCATTTT. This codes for CASSHPRVGGGQPQHF.

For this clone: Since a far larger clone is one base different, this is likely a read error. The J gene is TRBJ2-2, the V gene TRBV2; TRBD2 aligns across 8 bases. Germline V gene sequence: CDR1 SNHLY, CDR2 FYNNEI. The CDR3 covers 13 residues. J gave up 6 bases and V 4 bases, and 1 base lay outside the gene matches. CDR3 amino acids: CASSGTSPGELFF. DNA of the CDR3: TGTGCCAGCAGTGGGACTAGCCCCGGGGAGCTGTTTTTT.

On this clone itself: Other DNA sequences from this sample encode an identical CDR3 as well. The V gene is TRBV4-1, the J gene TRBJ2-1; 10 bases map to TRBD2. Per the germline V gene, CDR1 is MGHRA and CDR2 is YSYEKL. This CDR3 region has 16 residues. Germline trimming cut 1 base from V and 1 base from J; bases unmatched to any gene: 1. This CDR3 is CASSQASGSSYNEQFF. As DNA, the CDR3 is TGCGCCAGCAGCCAAGCTAGCGGGAGTTCCTACAATGAGCAGTTCTTC.